This passage covers 9 T cell receptor beta chains from one sample sequenced in a study of monozygotic twins with inflammatory bowel disease. For each CDR3 protein, TCRdb gives one entry from its re-call of the 5' RACE reads, without DNA. The table for this sample gives 350,000 to 500,000 distinct CDR3 sequences. Sequencing input: blood. The receptors come from a human donor with ulcerative colitis or Crohn's disease, or a healthy co-twin of an affected twin (not recorded which).

This chain links TRBV23-1 with TRBJ2-7; the TRBD2 assignment by TCRdb is unverifiable without DNA. TRBV23-1 is an ORF; its function is uncertain. This CDR3 contains 15 residues. The CDR3 protein is CASSRGQVDPYEQYF.

This chain connects TRBV29-1 to TRBJ2-7; without DNA, the TCRdb call of TRBD1 cannot be checked. Germline CDR1 and CDR2: SQVTM and ANQGSEA. The CDR3 spans 13 residues. CDR3 protein: CSVETQRDSEQYF.

The chain uses TRBV5-1 and TRBJ2-3. Germline-derived CDR1 and CDR2 are SGHRS and YFSETQ. The CDR3 is made up of 14 amino acids. The CDR3 here is CASSLEGWTDTQYF.

This chain uses TRBV7-2 with TRBJ1-1; the TRBD1 assignment by TCRdb is unverifiable without DNA. CDR1 is SGHTA, CDR2 FQGNSA, per germline. The CDR3 has 14 amino acids. The CDR3 is CASSFSRTPGGAFF. The variable domain in full, with the rest retrieved from reference TRBV7-2 and TRBJ1-1, is GAGVSQSPSNKVTEKGKDVELRCDPISGHTALYWYRQSLGQGLEFLIYFQGNSAPDKSGLPSDRFSAERTGGSVSTLTIQRTQQEDSAVYLCASSFSRTPGGAFFGQGTRLTVV.

The J gene is TRBJ2-7, the V gene TRBV20-1. CDR3 length equals 11 residues. CDR1 is DFQATT and CDR2 is SNEGSKA in the germline V gene (reference sequence). The CDR3: CSATDSHEQYF.

CDR3 sequence reads: CSAALAGAETQYF. This sequence joins TRBV20-1 and TRBJ2-5; TCRdb's D call of TRBD2 is untestable without DNA. The CDR3 consists of 13 residues. Germline V gene data show CDR1 as DFQATT and CDR2 as SNEGSKA (reference sequence).

The V gene is TRBV7-9, the J gene TRBJ2-1; the TCRdb call, TRBD1, lacks DNA for checking. The CDR3 is 15 residues long. CDR1 is SEHNR and CDR2 is FQNEAQ in the germline V gene (reference sequence). CDR3 sequence: CASSLGGQGHNEQFF. The whole variable domain, remainder taken from reference TRBV7-9 and TRBJ2-1, is DTGVSQNPRHKITKRGQNVTFRCDPISEHNRLYWYRQTLGQGPEFLTYFQNEAQLEKSRLLSDRFSAERPKGSFSTLEIQRTEQGDSAMYLCASSLGGQGHNEQFFGPGTRLTVL.

The chain couples TRBV24-1 to TRBJ2-1; the D call of TRBD2 rests on TCRdb alone, since no DNA is present to check it. The CDR3 runs 16 residues. CDR1 is KGHDR and CDR2 is SFDVKD in the germline V gene. CDR3 protein: CATSDSIAESRDEQFF.

This sequence joins TRBV27 and TRBJ1-6. There are 13 residues in the CDR3. Germline V CDR1 and CDR2: MNHEY, SMNVEV (reference sequence). CDR3 region: CASSSWRNSPLHF.